This TCR beta chain came from a study of blood T cells in healthy people across ages. Combining a sample-barcoded 5' primer with a J-beta primer mix, a second PCR ran for roughly 7 to 11 cycles. TCRdb re-analysed the 5' RACE reads in MiXCR, keeping a single row per CDR3 protein. The top ten hold approximately 2.9% of the sample, which has about 780,000 distinct CDR3 sequences, about 26% seen once. The CDR3 contains 16 residues. CDR1 is SGHKS and CDR2 is YYEKEE in the germline V gene (reference sequence). V lost 4 bases to trimming and J lost 1 base, with 14 bases between them. The same specimen was also included in a second study, on T cells of mothers and their children.

Material: blood. This chain uses TRBV5-5 with TRBJ2-2, with D possibly being TRBD1 (6 bases). This clonotype was obtained from a boy under 18 in good health. CDR3 coding DNA: TGTGCCAGCAGCCCTATGACAGGAGAGAACACCGGGGAGCTGTTTTTT. This codes for CASSPMTGENTGELFF.